This T cell receptor beta chain was recorded in a study of post-analysis software for immune sequencing data. In the study overall: Relapsing-remitting, secondary progressive and progressive-relapsing forms made up the multiple sclerosis disease courses. The study, taken as a whole, reports: Comparison with controls showed significantly lower normalized Chao1 diversity in multiple sclerosis patients. Patients had higher frequencies than controls of roughly 5 TRBV segments, including TRBV5-6, TRBV5-1 and TRBV20-1.

Incorporated into the TCR beta cDNA libraries were unique molecular identifiers, which served to reduce PCR and sequencing biases. From around 1 to 10 million T cells, 450,000 to 550,000 cDNA molecules were obtained. TCRdb passed the PCR reads through MiXCR, listing each CDR3 protein once. The sample holds 700,000 to 800,000 distinct CDR3 sequences; 25% to 30% are singletons and the top ten take approximately 0.6%. Note on this clonotype: The antigen is not known.

CDR1 ENHRY and CDR2 SYGVKD come from the germline V gene. The V end lost 3 bases, the J end lost 0 bases, and 15 bases lay between the germline ends. The CDR3 length is 16 residues. Input material: blood. The sequence was obtained from a girl aged 5 to 17 with multiple sclerosis. This sequence joins TRBV10-3 and TRBJ2-7; a weak D match, TRBD1 (6 bases). CDR3: CAISDPRSGVSYEQYF. The CDR3 region has the DNA TGTGCCATCAGTGATCCTCGGTCAGGGGTCTCCTACGAGCAGTACTTC.